The 16 T cell receptor beta chains given below trace back to one sample, sequenced in a study of blood T cell repertoires in COVID-19. Generated by immunoSEQ multiplex PCR, the TCRdb table keeps only in-frame clones and is missing some. Of some 300,000 clones listed, about 85% are singletons. What was sequenced was peripheral blood. The receptor source for this set is a man in his late teens or twenties with active or convalescent COVID-19.

The chain recombines TRBV2 with TRBJ1-2, with TRBD1 identical over 11 bases. Trimming took 10 bases from V and 5 from J; bases not matched to a gene: 6. Germline loops: CDR1 SNHLY, CDR2 FYNNEI. The CDR3 loop spans 13 amino acids. The CDR3 region is CAIGQGAGYGYTF. CDR3 in DNA: TGTGCCATAGGACAGGGGGCAGGGTATGGCTACACCTTC.

This sequence joins TRBV7-2 and TRBJ1-1; 7 nucleotides line up with TRBD1. The CDR3 totals 13 residues. Germline values: CDR1 SGHTA, CDR2 FQGNSA. The V segment lost 5 bases and the J segment 3 bases; nucleotides outside the gene matches: 3. This chain's CDR3 is CASSIQGYTEAFF. CDR3 sequence (DNA): TGTGCCAGCAGCATACAGGGGTACACTGAAGCTTTCTTT.

V usage is TRBV15 and J usage is TRBJ1-1; no clear D. The germline gives CDR1 LNHNV, CDR2 YYDKDF (reference sequence). V was shortened by 6 bases and J by 3 bases, with 8 bases between the two germline ends. This CDR3 comprises 12 residues. The DNA for the CDR3 is TGTGCCACCAGGTCCGGAGACACTGAAGCTTTCTTT. It codes for CATRSGDTEAFF.

As for this clone: At the DNA level, this CDR3 is encoded by other sequences in the same sample as well. The J gene is TRBJ1-3, the V gene TRBV5-5; D gene uncertain. This CDR3 has 12 residues. CDR1 SGHKS and CDR2 YYEKEE come from the germline V gene (reference sequence). V dropped 3 bases and J dropped 4 bases, with 5 bases sitting between them. In nucleotides, the CDR3 is TGTGCCAGCAGCTACCAGGGAAACACCATATATTTT. This sequence encodes CASSYQGNTIYF.

This clone has a single count. The chain carries TRBV9 and TRBJ2-1, with TRBD2 as a possible D gene (5 bases). CDR3 size: 14 residues. Looked up from germline, CDR1 is SGDLS and CDR2 is YYNGEE. The ends were cut back, 0 bases at V and 3 bases at J, with 7 bases in the middle. The DNA for the CDR3 is TGTGCCAGCAGCGTAGACGGGAACTACAATGAGCAGTTCTTC. This encodes CASSVDGNYNEQFF.

The sample holds one count of this clone. This rearrangement joins TRBV7-2 to TRBJ2-5; D might be TRBD2 (5 bases). The CDR3 consists of 14 residues. The V end lost 2 bases, the J end lost 4 bases, and 11 bases lay between the germline ends. CDR1 SGHTA and CDR2 FQGNSA come from the germline V gene. The DNA of the CDR3 is TGTGCCAGCAGCTTAAGCGGTGGTTTAGAGACCCAGTACTTC. The encoded protein is CASSLSGGLETQYF.

The rearrangement uses TRBV19 and TRBJ1-2; a possible D gene is TRBD1 (6 bases). Germline-derived CDR1 and CDR2 are LNHDA and SQIVND (reference sequence). The CDR3 extends over 15 amino acids. V dropped 5 bases and J dropped 7 bases, with 20 bases sitting between them. Written as DNA, the CDR3 is TGTGCCAGTAGTCCAGGGGCCCCCGGGAATTTTGGCTACACCTTC. This codes for CASSPGAPGNFGYTF.

This chain connects TRBV5-6 to TRBJ2-7; TRBD2 agrees at 7 bases. The CDR3 is 16 residues long. Trimming took 0 bases from V and 7 from J; bases not matched to a gene: 13. The germline CDR1 and CDR2 sequences are SGHDT and YYEEEE. The CDR3 spells CASSLVGGLLTAEQYF. In DNA, the CDR3 is TGTGCCAGCAGCTTGGTTGGGGGACTACTTACGGCTGAGCAGTACTTC.

V and J are TRBV6-1 and TRBJ2-5, with 8 bases identical to TRBD1. V lost 4 bases to trimming and J lost 2 bases; unmatched junction nucleotides: 9. This CDR3 region has 16 residues. Germline assignment: CDR1 MNHNS and CDR2 SASEGT. The CDR3 spells CASSGRQGIRQETQYF. The CDR3 DNA follows: TGTGCCAGCAGTGGCCGACAGGGGATAAGGCAAGAGACCCAGTACTTC.

Remarks on this clone: An end of the junction does not agree with germline; a read error may underlie this. V is TRBV2 and J is TRBJ1-6, with 8 positions matching TRBD1. Germline V gene lookup returns CDR1 SNHLY and CDR2 FYNNEI. The length of the CDR3 is 13 residues. The CDR3 is CASSDRTGSGLGF. The CDR3 DNA follows: TGTGCCAGCAGTGACCGGACAGGGAGTGGATTAGGCTTT.

The gene calls are TRBV2 and TRBJ2-7; 7 nucleotides align to TRBD1. Germline CDR1 is SNHLY and CDR2 is FYNNEI. Germline trimming cut 3 bases from V and 4 bases from J; bases unmatched to any gene: 6. The CDR3 totals 14 residues. For the CDR3, the DNA is TGTGCCAGCAGTGAGGGTAGGGGGCCGTACGAGCAGTACTTC. Its protein product is CASSEGRGPYEQYF.

This chain uses TRBV19 with TRBJ1-6; D not certain. The CDR3 totals 16 residues. Germline CDR1 is LNHDA and CDR2 is SQIVND (reference sequence). Trimming shortened V by 2 bases and J by 7 bases, and 15 bases separated the two germline ends. The CDR3 protein is CASSIFWGGQNSPLHF. The CDR3, as DNA: TGTGCCAGTAGTATATTCTGGGGAGGTCAGAATTCACCCCTCCACTTT.

The rearrangement uses TRBV9 and TRBJ2-1; 8 nucleotides agree with TRBD2. Germline lookup yields CDR1 SGDLS and CDR2 YYNGEE. This CDR3 contains 15 residues. The ends lost 0 bases at V and 3 bases at J; junction bases unmatched: 2. The chain's CDR3 is CASSVVLADYNEQFF. Here the CDR3 DNA reads TGTGCCAGCAGCGTAGTACTAGCGGACTACAATGAGCAGTTCTTC.

The chain carries TRBV7-8 and TRBJ1-1; D call uncertain. Deletions cut 1 base from V and 3 bases from J, with 9 bases between. Germline V gene data show CDR1 as SGHVS and CDR2 as FQNEAQ. This CDR3 is 14 amino acids long. In DNA form, the CDR3 reads TGTGCCAGCAGCTTAGGACCCGGGGACACTGAAGCTTTCTTT. Encoded protein: CASSLGPGDTEAFF.

This chain uses TRBV12-5 with TRBJ1-5; D not certain. Trimming pared 7 bases from V and 1 base from J, leaving 11 bases between. Germline-derived CDR1 and CDR2 are LGHNT and FRNRAP. CDR3 size: 14 residues. The CDR3 sequence is CASAWRESNQPQHF. As DNA, the CDR3 is TGTGCTAGTGCCTGGAGGGAAAGCAATCAGCCCCAGCATTTT.

The chain combines TRBV6-5 with TRBJ2-5, with 7 bases fitting TRBD1. The CDR3 totals 13 residues. Trimming cost V 6 bases and J 4 bases; bases outside gene matches: 5. CDR1 and CDR2 from the germline V gene are MNHEY and SVGAGI. CDR3 nucleotides: TGTGCCAGCAGCCCGACAGGGTTAGAGACCCAGTACTTC. Encoded protein: CASSPTGLETQYF.